This TCR beta chain is drawn from a study of patients and donors after allogeneic stem cell transplantation. The count of this clonotype is one. TCRdb independently ran MiXCR on the RT-PCR reads; one entry per CDR3 protein. The sample holds more than 850,000 distinct CDR3 sequences, roughly 18% seen once. The sequenced sample was blood, either unsorted or a sorted T cell fraction (not recorded which). The sequence was obtained from a human donor who was either an allogeneic HSCT recipient or a stem cell or donor lymphocyte infusion donor (not recorded which). It is not recorded whose cells these are; they may come from a transplant donor.

In DNA, the CDR3 is TGTGCCAGCAGTTTAAAACTAGCATCGGGGGTTTATACAGATACGCAGTATTTT. Protein product: CASSLKLASGVYTDTQYF. V gene TRBV12-3 or TRBV12-4 combines with J gene TRBJ2-3; D possibly corresponds to TRBD2 (6 bases). CDR3 length equals 18 residues. V shed 2 bases and J shed 3 bases, with 21 bases lying between them.